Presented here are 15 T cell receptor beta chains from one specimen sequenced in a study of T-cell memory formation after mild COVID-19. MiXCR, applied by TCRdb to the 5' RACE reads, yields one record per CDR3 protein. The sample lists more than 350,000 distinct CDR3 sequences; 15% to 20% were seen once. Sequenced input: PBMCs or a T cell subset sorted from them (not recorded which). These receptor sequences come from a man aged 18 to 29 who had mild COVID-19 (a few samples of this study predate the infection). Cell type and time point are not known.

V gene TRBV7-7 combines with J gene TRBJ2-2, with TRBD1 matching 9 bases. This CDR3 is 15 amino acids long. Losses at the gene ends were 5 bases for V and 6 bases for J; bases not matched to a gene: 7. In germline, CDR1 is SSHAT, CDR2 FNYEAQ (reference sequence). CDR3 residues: CASSRTGTGSGELFF. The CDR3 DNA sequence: TGTGCCAGCAGCCGAACCGGGACAGGGTCCGGGGAGCTGTTTTTT.

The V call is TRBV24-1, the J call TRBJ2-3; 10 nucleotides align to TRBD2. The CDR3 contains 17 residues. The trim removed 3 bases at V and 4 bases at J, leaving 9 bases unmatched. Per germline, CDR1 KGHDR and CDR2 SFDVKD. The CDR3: CATSDAPGLASPDTQYF. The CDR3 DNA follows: TGTGCCACCAGTGATGCGCCGGGACTAGCGAGTCCAGATACGCAGTATTTT.

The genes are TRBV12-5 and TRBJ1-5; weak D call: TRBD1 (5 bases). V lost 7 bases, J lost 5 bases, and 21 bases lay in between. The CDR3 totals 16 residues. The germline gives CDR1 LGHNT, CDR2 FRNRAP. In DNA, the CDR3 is TGTGCTAGTGCCCCAAGCAGGGTCGAGGGTGATCAGCCCCAGCATTTT. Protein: CASAPSRVEGDQPQHF. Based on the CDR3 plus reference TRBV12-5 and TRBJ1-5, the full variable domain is DARVTQTPRHKVTEMGQEVTMRCQPILGHNTVFWYRQTMMQGLELLAYFRNRAPLDDSGMPKDRFSAEMPDATLATLKIQPSEPRDSAVYFCASAPSRVEGDQPQHFGDGTRLSIL.

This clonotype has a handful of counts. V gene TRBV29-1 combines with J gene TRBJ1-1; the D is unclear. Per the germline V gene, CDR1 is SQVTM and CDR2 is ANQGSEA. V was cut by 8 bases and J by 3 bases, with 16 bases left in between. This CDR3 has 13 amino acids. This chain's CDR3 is CSFNRNMDTEAFF. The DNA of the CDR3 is TGCAGCTTTAATAGGAATATGGACACTGAAGCTTTCTTT.

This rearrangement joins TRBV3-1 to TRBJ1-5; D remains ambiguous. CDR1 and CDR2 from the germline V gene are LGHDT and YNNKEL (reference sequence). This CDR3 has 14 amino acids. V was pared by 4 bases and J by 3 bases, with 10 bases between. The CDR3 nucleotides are TGTGCCAGCAGCCTCGCACGTTACAATCAGCCCCAGCATTTT. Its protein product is CASSLARYNQPQHF.

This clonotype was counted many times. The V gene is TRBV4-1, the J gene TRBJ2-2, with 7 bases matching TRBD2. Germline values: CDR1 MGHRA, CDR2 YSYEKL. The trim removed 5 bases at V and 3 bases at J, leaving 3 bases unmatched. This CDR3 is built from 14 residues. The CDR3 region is CASSARGYTGELFF. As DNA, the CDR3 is TGCGCCAGCAGCGCGCGGGGGTACACCGGGGAGCTGTTTTTT.

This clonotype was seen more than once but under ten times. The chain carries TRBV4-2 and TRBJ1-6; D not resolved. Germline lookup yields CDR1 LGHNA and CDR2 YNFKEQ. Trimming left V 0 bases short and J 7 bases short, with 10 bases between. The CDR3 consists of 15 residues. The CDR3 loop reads CASSQDLSGNSPLHF. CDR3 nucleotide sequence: TGTGCCAGCAGCCAAGATCTTTCGGGAAATTCACCCCTCCACTTT.

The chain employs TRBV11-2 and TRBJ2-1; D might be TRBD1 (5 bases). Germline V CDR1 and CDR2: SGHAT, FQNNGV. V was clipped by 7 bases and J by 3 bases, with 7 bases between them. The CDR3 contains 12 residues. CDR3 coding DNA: TGTGCCAGCACGACAGTCTACAATGAGCAGTTCTTC. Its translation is CASTTVYNEQFF.

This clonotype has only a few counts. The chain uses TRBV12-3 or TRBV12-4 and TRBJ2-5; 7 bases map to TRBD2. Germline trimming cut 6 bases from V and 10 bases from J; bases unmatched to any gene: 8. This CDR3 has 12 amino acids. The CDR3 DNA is TGTGCCAGCAGGTCGGCGGGGGAGGGCCAGTACTTC. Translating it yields CASRSAGEGQYF.

The CDR3 protein is CASSTQGAGDTQYF. In DNA, the CDR3 is TGTGCCAGCTCAACTCAGGGGGCAGGAGATACGCAGTATTTT. The chain couples TRBV18 to TRBJ2-3; 8 positions match TRBD1. The CDR3 length is 14 residues. Trimming cost V 5 bases and J 5 bases; bases outside gene matches: 6. The germline gives CDR1 KGHSH, CDR2 LQKENI.

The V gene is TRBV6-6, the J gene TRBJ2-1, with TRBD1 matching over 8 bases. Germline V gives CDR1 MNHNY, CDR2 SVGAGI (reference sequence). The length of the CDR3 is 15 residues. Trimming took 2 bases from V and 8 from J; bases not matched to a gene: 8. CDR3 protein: CASSYPDRGGDEQFF. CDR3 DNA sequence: TGTGCCAGCAGTTACCCAGACAGGGGCGGCGATGAGCAGTTCTTC.

DNA for the CDR3: TGCGCCAGCAGTTTTCACAGGGCGTCCTACGAGCAGTACGTC. Its protein is CASSFHRASYEQYV. The rearrangement uses TRBV5-1 and TRBJ2-7, with a possible D match to TRBD1 (6 bases). Germline V gene data show CDR1 as SGHRS and CDR2 as YFSETQ. CDR3 length equals 14 residues. V dropped 5 bases and J dropped 1 base, with 13 bases sitting between them.

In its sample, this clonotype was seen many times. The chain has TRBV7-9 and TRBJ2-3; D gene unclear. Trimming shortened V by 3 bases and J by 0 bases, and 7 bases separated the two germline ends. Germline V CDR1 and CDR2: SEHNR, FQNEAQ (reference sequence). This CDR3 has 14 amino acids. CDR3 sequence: CASSFITSTDTQYF. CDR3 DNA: TGTGCCAGCAGCTTCATAACTAGCACAGATACGCAGTATTTT.

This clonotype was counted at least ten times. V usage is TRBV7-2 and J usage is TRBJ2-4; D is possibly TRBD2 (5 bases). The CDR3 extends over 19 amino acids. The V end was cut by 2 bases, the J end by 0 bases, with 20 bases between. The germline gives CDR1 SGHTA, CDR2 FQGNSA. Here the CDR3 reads CASSLFIGERRLAKNIQYF. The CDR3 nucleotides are TGTGCCAGCAGCTTATTTATCGGGGAGCGACGACTAGCCAAAAACATTCAGTACTTC.

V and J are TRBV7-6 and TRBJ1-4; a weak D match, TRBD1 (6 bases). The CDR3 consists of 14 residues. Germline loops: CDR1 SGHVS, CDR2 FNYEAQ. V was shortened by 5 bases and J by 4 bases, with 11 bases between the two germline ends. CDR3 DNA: TGTGCCAGCAGCCCCACAGGGATTAATGAAAAACTGTTTTTT. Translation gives CASSPTGINEKLFF.